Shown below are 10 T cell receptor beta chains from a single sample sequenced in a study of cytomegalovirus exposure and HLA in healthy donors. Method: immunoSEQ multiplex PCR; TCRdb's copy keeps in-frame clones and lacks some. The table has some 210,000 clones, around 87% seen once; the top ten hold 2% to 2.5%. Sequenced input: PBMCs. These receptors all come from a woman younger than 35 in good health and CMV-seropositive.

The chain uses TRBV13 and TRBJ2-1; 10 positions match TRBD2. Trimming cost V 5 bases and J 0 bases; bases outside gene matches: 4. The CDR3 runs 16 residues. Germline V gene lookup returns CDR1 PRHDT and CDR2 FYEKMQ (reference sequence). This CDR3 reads CASSSSGGSSYNEQFF. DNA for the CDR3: TGTGCCAGCAGCAGTAGCGGGGGGAGCTCCTACAATGAGCAGTTCTTC.

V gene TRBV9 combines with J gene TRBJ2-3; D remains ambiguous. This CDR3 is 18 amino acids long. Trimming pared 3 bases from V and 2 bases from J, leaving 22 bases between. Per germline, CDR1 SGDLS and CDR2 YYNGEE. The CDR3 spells CASSEEASDGIYTDTQYF. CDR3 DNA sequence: TGTGCCAGCAGCGAAGAGGCGAGTGACGGCATCTACACAGATACGCAGTATTTT.

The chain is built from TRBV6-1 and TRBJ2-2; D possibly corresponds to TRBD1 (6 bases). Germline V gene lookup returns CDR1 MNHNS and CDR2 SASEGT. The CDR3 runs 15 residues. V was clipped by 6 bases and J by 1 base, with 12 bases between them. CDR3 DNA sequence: TGTGCCAGCAGCGTTCTGACAGGGAACACCGGGGAGCTGTTTTTT. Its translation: CASSVLTGNTGELFF.

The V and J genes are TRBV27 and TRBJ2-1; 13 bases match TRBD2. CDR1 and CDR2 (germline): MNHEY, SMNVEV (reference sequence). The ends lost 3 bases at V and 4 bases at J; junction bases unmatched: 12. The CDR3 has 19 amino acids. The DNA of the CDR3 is TGTGCCAGCAGTTTTGGACTAGCGGGAGTAATTGAGCGGTACAATGAGCAGTTCTTC. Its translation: CASSFGLAGVIERYNEQFF.

Written as DNA, the CDR3 is TGTGCCAGCAGCTTAAGGGGGCAGAGCTATGGCTACACCTTC. Its translation: CASSLRGQSYGYTF. The gene calls are TRBV11-1 and TRBJ1-2; TRBD1 matches at 7 bases. Per germline, CDR1 SGHAT and CDR2 FQDESV (reference sequence). V was pared by 2 bases and J by 4 bases, with 4 bases of the junction left unmatched. This CDR3 has 14 amino acids.

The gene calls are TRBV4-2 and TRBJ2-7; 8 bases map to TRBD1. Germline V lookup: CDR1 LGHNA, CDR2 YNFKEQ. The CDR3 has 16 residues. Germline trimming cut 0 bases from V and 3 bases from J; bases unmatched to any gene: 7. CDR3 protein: CASSQDQGQGFYEQYF. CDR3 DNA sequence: TGTGCCAGCAGCCAAGATCAAGGACAGGGTTTCTACGAGCAGTACTTC.

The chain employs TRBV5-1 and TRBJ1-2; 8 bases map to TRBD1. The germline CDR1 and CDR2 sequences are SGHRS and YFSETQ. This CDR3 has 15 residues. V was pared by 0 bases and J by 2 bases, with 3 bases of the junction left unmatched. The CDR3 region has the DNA TGCGCCAGCAGCTTGGGGGACAGGAGAAACTATGGCTACACCTTC. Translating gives CASSLGDRRNYGYTF.

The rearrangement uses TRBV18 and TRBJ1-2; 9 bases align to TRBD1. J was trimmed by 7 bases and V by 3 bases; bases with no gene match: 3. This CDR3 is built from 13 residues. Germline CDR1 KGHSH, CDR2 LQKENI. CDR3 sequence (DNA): TGTGCCAGCTCACCGACAGGGGGTGGTGGCTACACCTTC. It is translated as CASSPTGGGGYTF.

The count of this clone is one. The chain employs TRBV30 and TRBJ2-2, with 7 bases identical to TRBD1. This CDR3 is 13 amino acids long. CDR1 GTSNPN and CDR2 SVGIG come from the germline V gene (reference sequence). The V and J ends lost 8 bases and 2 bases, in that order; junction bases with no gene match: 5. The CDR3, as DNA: TGTGCCGGGTGGACAGGTAACACCGGGGAGCTGTTTTTT. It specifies CAGWTGNTGELFF.

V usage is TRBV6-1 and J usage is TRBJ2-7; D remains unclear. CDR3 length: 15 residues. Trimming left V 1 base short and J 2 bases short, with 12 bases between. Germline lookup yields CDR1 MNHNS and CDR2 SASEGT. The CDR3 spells CASSEGLRGTYEQYF. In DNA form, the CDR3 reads TGTGCCAGCAGTGAAGGTCTTAGAGGAACCTACGAGCAGTACTTC.